This TCR beta chain comes out of a study of blood T cell repertoires in COVID-19. Trimming took 3 bases from V and 7 from J, leaving 14 bases between them. Germline values: CDR1 SGDLS, CDR2 YYNGEE. The CDR3 sequence is 15 residues long. The data were produced by immunoSEQ multiplex PCR, yet TCRdb's version contains in-frame clones alone and is incomplete. The repertoire holds 160,000 or so clones, with more than 70% as singletons. Researchers sorted participants into cohorts using their self-reported clinical history. The V call is TRBV9, the J call TRBJ1-6; D possibly corresponds to TRBD1 (5 bases). The receptor comes from a man aged 35 to 55 who had recovered from COVID-19. Sequenced: PBMCs or T cells enriched from blood (not recorded which). The CDR3, as DNA: TGTGCCAGCAGCGGAGCCGGGACTCGCAATTCACCCCTCCACTTT. Translating it yields CASSGAGTRNSPLHF. Looking up the rest from reference TRBV9 and TRBJ1-6 gives the full variable domain: DSGVTQTPKHLITATGQRVTLRCSPRSGDLSVYWYQQSLDQGLQFLIQYYNGEERAKGNILERFSAQQFPDLHSELNLSSLELGDSALYFCASSGAGTRNSPLHFGNGTRLTVT.